This TCR beta chain came from a study of T cells in Graves' hyperthyroidism and ophthalmopathy. TCR beta CDR3 regions were amplified from RNA transcripts. The HTBI primer set was used in a first-round RT-PCR of the TCR CDR3. In TCRdb, the multiplex PCR reads were re-called with MiXCR into one record per CDR3 protein. In the table there are 600,000 to 900,000 distinct CDR3 sequences, roughly 15% of which are singletons. Subjects aged 18 to 65 presented with newly diagnosed hyperthyroidism of less than 2 months' duration. This clonotype has a count of ten or more. CDR1 is MDHEN and CDR2 is SYDVKM in the germline V gene. Trimming stripped 5 bases from V and 6 bases from J, with 14 bases between. The CDR3 runs to 14 residues.

The TCR was taken from a man younger than 35 with Graves' hyperthyroidism. The sample was blood. This chain uses TRBV28 with TRBJ2-1, with a possible D match to TRBD1 (7 bases). CDR3 loop: CASSLWQGGNEQFF. CDR3 coding DNA: TGTGCCAGCAGTCTCTGGCAGGGGGGCAATGAGCAGTTCTTC.